This TCR beta chain was found in a study of blood T cell repertoires in COVID-19. Study information: The United States, Italy and Spain provided the acute and convalescent COVID-19 samples. Sources were T cells, B-cell-depleted T cells, or PBMCs; the material itself was cDNA or gDNA.

Trimming removed 0 bases from V and 7 bases from J, with 19 bases in between. The V gene's germline CDR1 is MNHEY and CDR2 SVGAGI. This CDR3 is built from 16 residues. This clone was seen once. Some clones are missing from TCRdb's copy, which holds only in-frame ones; the method was immunoSEQ multiplex PCR. The top ten clones hold more than 2.5% of a sample with some 69,000 clones, approximately 80% of them seen once. The sequence was obtained from a man aged 80 or over with active or convalescent COVID-19. The chain employs TRBV6-5 and TRBJ2-7; unclear D gene. Sequenced input: peripheral blood. This CDR3 reads CASSYSNVGGGTEQYF. The CDR3 nucleotides read TGTGCCAGCAGTTACTCGAATGTTGGCGGTGGAACAGAGCAGTACTTC.